The clone carrying this TCR beta chain was found many times. Its specificity is unknown. Newly diagnosed, the hyperthyroidism patients had under 2 months' duration and were aged 18 to 65. Germline V CDR1 and CDR2: DFQATT, SNEGSKA (reference sequence). This CDR3 region has 14 residues. The V gene lost 5 bases and the J gene lost 2 bases, with 12 bases spanning the gap. As the template, RNA transcripts were used to amplify TCR beta CDR3 regions. In the first round, RT-PCR was carried out with HTBI primers, and a multiplex PCR formed the second round. One entry per CDR3 protein, called by TCRdb with MiXCR from the multiplex PCR reads. The sample has 600,000 to 650,000 distinct CDR3 sequences, over 20% seen once. This specimen belongs to a study of Graves' ophthalmopathy and Graves' hyperthyroidism. Background on the study: The authors collected peripheral blood at initial diagnosis, before any treatment.

The study, taken as a whole, reports: Sensitivity reached 85% to 90% and specificity 81.08% for a 13-signature model separating ophthalmopathy from stable hyperthyroidism.

The sequenced sample was peripheral blood. The V gene is TRBV20-1, the J gene TRBJ2-2; D unresolved. The clonotype comes from a woman between 18 and 30 years old with stable Graves' hyperthyroidism. Some clones in this sample may be carry-over from other donors' samples. The CDR3 DNA is TGCAGTGCTTCCTCGGCCTCCAACACCGGGGAGCTGTTTTTT. It encodes CSASSASNTGELFF.